Following are 25 T cell receptor beta chains from one sample sequenced in a study of shared clonotypes between healthy human individuals. Using immunoSEQ multiplex PCR, the repertoire was profiled, and TCRdb retains in-frame clones only, with some absent. This table holds about 2.3 million clones, 85% to 95% found once. Sequencing was carried out using naive CD4+ T cells from PBMCs. Regarding subset: CD45RA+ positively selected. The source of these receptors is a man aged 18 to 35 in good health. Some clones in this sample may be carry-over from other donors' samples.

This clone was picked up a small number of times. The chain couples TRBV25-1 to TRBJ2-1; D is unclear. CDR1 MGHDK and CDR2 SYGVNS come from the germline V gene. With 6 bases removed from V and 7 bases from J, the gap between germline ends came to 7 bases. This CDR3 spans 11 amino acids. DNA for the CDR3: TGTGCCAGCAGCCTAAGGAATGAGCAGTTCTTC. This encodes CASSLRNEQFF.

The chain carries TRBV5-1 and TRBJ1-1; D perhaps matches TRBD1 (6 bases). CDR1 and CDR2 (germline): SGHRS, YFSETQ. This CDR3 contains 14 residues. V was shortened by 4 bases and J by 3 bases, with 13 bases between the two germline ends. The CDR3 DNA is TGCGCCAGCAGCCGCAGGGGAGCGGACACTGAAGCTTTCTTT. It specifies CASSRRGADTEAFF.

The chain recombines TRBV29-1 with TRBJ2-5; 8 nucleotides line up with TRBD1. CDR3 length equals 13 residues. Germline values: CDR1 SQVTM, CDR2 ANQGSEA. V was clipped by 5 bases and J by 4 bases; unmatched bases: 6. This CDR3 is CSVLRGLGETQYF. The CDR3 DNA reads as TGCAGCGTTCTCAGGGGGCTTGGAGAGACCCAGTACTTC. Based on the CDR3 plus reference TRBV29-1 and TRBJ2-5, the full variable domain is SAVISQKPSRDICQRGTSLTIQCQVDSQVTMMFWYRQQPGQSLTLIATANQGSEATYESGFVIDKFPISRPNLTFSTLTVSNMSPEDSSIYLCSVLRGLGETQYFGPGTRLLVL.

In the case of this clone: Sequence at one end of the junction differs from germline and may be a read error. The CDR3 region is CASSLVSSGGLFF. CDR3 DNA: TGTGCCAGCAGCTTAGTTTCTAGCGGGGGGCTGTTTTTT. The chain carries TRBV11-2 and TRBJ2-2; 10 nucleotides match TRBD2. This CDR3 comprises 13 residues. CDR1 is SGHAT, CDR2 FQNNGV, per germline.

The V gene is TRBV28, the J gene TRBJ2-7; D is uncertain. CDR3 length: 13 amino acids. Germline CDR1 is MDHEN and CDR2 is SYDVKM. V shed 7 bases and J shed 3 bases, with 13 bases lying between them. The CDR3 nucleotides are TGTGCCAGCAATCAGGTTGGGTTCTACGAGCAGTACTTC. Translation: CASNQVGFYEQYF.

CDR3 coding DNA: TGCGCCAGCAGCTTGGCGGCCGGCGATCCTCAGCCCCAGCATTTT. It translates to CASSLAAGDPQPQHF. This chain uses TRBV5-1 with TRBJ1-5, with D uncertain. CDR1 and CDR2 from the germline V gene are SGHRS and YFSETQ. The CDR3 extends over 15 amino acids. The V end was cut by 0 bases, the J end by 6 bases, with 13 bases between. Based on the CDR3 plus reference TRBV5-1 and TRBJ1-5, the full variable domain is KAGVTQTPRYLIKTRGQQVTLSCSPISGHRSVSWYQQTPGQGLQFLFEYFSETQRNKGNFPGRFSGRQFSNSRSEMNVSTLELGDSALYLCASSLAAGDPQPQHFGDGTRLSIL.

The CDR3 bases are TGCGCCAGCAGCTTGAAGTCTACTACCGGTAATTCACCCCTCCACTTT. This encodes CASSLKSTTGNSPLHF. The J gene is TRBJ1-6, the V gene TRBV5-1; no firm D call. Trimming removed 1 base from V and 6 bases from J, with 14 bases in between. Germline V CDR1 and CDR2: SGHRS, YFSETQ. This CDR3 spans 16 amino acids.

This chain connects TRBV19 to TRBJ2-3, with D perhaps assigned TRBD1 or TRBD2 (5 bases each). The CDR3 has 15 residues. V dropped 5 bases and J dropped 1 base, with 13 bases sitting between them. CDR1 and CDR2 (germline): LNHDA, SQIVND (reference sequence). The DNA for the CDR3 is TGTGCCAGTAGTGGGGGACGGTGGGGCACAGATACGCAGTATTTT. It is translated as CASSGGRWGTDTQYF.

The chain carries TRBV7-2 and TRBJ2-5; perhaps D is TRBD1 or TRBD2 (5 bases each). Germline-derived CDR1 and CDR2 are SGHTA and FQGNSA. Trimming removed 2 bases at V and 2 bases at J, with 12 bases between. This CDR3 is 15 amino acids long. In nucleotides, the CDR3 is TGTGCCAGCAGCTTAATGGGGGTACCACAAGAGACCCAGTACTTC. It yields the protein CASSLMGVPQETQYF.

The chain employs TRBV30 and TRBJ1-5; no definite D call. The CDR3 runs 14 residues. Trimming removed 3 bases from V and 3 bases from J, with 12 bases in between. CDR1 and CDR2 from the germline V gene are GTSNPN and SVGIG (reference sequence). CDR3 coding DNA: TGTGCCTGGAGCAGGACGGCGGACAATCAGCCCCAGCATTTT. Protein: CAWSRTADNQPQHF.

This chain connects TRBV2 to TRBJ2-3, with 7 bases that match TRBD2. The CDR3 has 15 amino acids. Germline CDR1 is SNHLY and CDR2 is FYNNEI. With 6 bases clipped from V and 5 bases from J, the junction kept 11 bases outside the gene matches. CDR3 amino acids: CASSALGGSGDTQYF. In DNA, the CDR3 is TGTGCCAGCAGCGCACTCGGGGGGTCAGGAGATACGCAGTATTTT.

For this clone: Relative to the germline gene, one junction end is altered; a read error may explain this. This chain uses TRBV7-2 with TRBJ1-1; D is unclear. This CDR3 is 12 amino acids long. Germline CDR1 is SGHTA and CDR2 is FQGNSA. The CDR3 bases are TGTGCCAGCAGCTTAGCGCTAGGCGGGATGCAATTT. It yields the protein CASSLALGGMQF.

V is TRBV28 and J is TRBJ1-2; D call uncertain. V lost 1 base and J 4 bases, leaving 13 bases between the germline ends. The CDR3 covers 15 residues. Germline CDR1 MDHEN, CDR2 SYDVKM. The DNA for the CDR3 is TGTGCCAGCAGTTTATTGATGGTGGGAATCTATGGCTACACCTTC. Its protein is CASSLLMVGIYGYTF.

This chain links TRBV7-9 with TRBJ2-6; D not certain. V gave up 1 base and J gave up 4 bases, with 5 bases separating them. Looked up from germline, CDR1 is SEHNR and CDR2 is FQNEAQ (reference sequence). CDR3 size: 14 residues. CDR3 bases: TGTGCCAGCAGCTTAGTACTAGGGGCCAACGTCCTGACTTTC. It encodes CASSLVLGANVLTF.

This chain connects TRBV10-1 to TRBJ2-6, with D hard to call. V was trimmed by 2 bases and J by 0 bases, leaving 8 bases between them. This CDR3 comprises 16 residues. From germline, CDR1 is WNHNN and CDR2 SYGVQD (reference sequence). CDR3: CASSEARSSGANVLTF. In DNA, the CDR3 is TGCGCCAGCAGTGAGGCCAGGAGCTCTGGGGCCAACGTCCTGACTTTC.

The V and J genes are TRBV7-3 and TRBJ2-3; a possible D gene is TRBD1 (6 bases). The CDR3 extends over 15 amino acids. Deletions cut 2 bases from V and 3 bases from J, with 12 bases between. Looked up from germline, CDR1 is SGHTA and CDR2 is FQGTGA. The CDR3 DNA sequence: TGTGCCAGCAGCTTATTGGGGGCGCGGACAGATACGCAGTATTTT. Encoded protein: CASSLLGARTDTQYF.

The V and J genes are TRBV18 and TRBJ1-1, with D maybe TRBD1 (5 bases). Deletions cut 0 bases from V and 0 bases from J, with 8 bases between. This CDR3 comprises 15 residues. In germline, CDR1 is KGHSH, CDR2 LQKENI. The CDR3 DNA reads as TGTGCCAGCTCACCACCGAGCAGGGTGAACACTGAAGCTTTCTTT. Protein sequence: CASSPPSRVNTEAFF. The full variable domain, in which reference TRBV18 and TRBJ1-1 provide the parts outside the CDR3, is NAGVMQNPRHLVRRRGQEARLRCSPMKGHSHVYWYRQLPEEGLKFMVYLQKENIIDESGMPKERFSAEFPKEGPSILRIQQVVRGDSAAYFCASSPPSRVNTEAFFGQGTRLTVV.

The rearrangement joins TRBV5-1 to TRBJ1-4; D call uncertain. Germline-derived CDR1 and CDR2 are SGHRS and YFSETQ. The CDR3 has 14 amino acids. V was trimmed by 5 bases and J by 4 bases, leaving 12 bases between them. CDR3 sequence (DNA): TGCGCCAGCAGACCGGATAGCTTTAATGAAAAACTGTTTTTT. Translation gives CASRPDSFNEKLFF.

The chain is built from TRBV10-1 and TRBJ2-7; D is perhaps TRBD1 (6 bases). Germline CDR1 and CDR2: WNHNN and SYGVQD (reference sequence). The V and J ends lost 2 bases and 5 bases respectively, with 22 bases between them. The CDR3 has 17 residues. DNA of the CDR3: TGCGCCAGCAGTGAGCCACCGGGAACAGGGCAATCGGACGAGCAGTACTTC. Residues: CASSEPPGTGQSDEQYF.

The chain recombines TRBV28 with TRBJ1-5, with D possibly matching TRBD1 (6 bases). V was clipped by 5 bases and J by 7 bases, with 18 bases between them. The CDR3 has 15 amino acids. The germline CDR1 and CDR2 sequences are MDHEN and SYDVKM. This CDR3 is CASSPTGGGHQPQHF. Written as DNA, the CDR3 is TGTGCCAGCAGTCCGACCGGGGGGGGCCACCAGCCCCAGCATTTT.

V is TRBV7-9 and J is TRBJ2-7, with 10 bases that match TRBD2. Per germline, CDR1 SEHNR and CDR2 FQNEAQ (reference sequence). CDR3 length: 15 residues. V lost 5 bases, J lost 3 bases, and 7 bases stayed unmatched. This chain's CDR3 is CASSPRTSGVYEQYF. As DNA, the CDR3 is TGTGCCAGCAGCCCTCGGACTAGCGGCGTCTACGAGCAGTACTTC.

This rearrangement joins TRBV10-3 to TRBJ2-3, with D possibly being TRBD2 (6 bases). The ends were cut back, 5 bases at V and 4 bases at J, with 13 bases in the middle. The length of the CDR3 is 14 residues. The germline CDR1 and CDR2 sequences are ENHRY and SYGVKD. The CDR3 spells CAISQAGYSDTQYF. The DNA for the CDR3 is TGTGCCATCAGTCAAGCGGGCTACTCAGATACGCAGTATTTT.

This clone has a single count. The V gene is TRBV4-1, the J gene TRBJ1-5; 10 bases agree with TRBD1. Trimming removed 4 bases from V and 3 bases from J; junction bases left unmatched: 6. CDR3 size: 16 residues. CDR1 and CDR2 from the germline V gene are MGHRA and YSYEKL. CDR3 nucleotides: TGCGCCAGCAGCCTAACCGGGACAGGGGCCAATCAGCCCCAGCATTTT. This translates into CASSLTGTGANQPQHF.

The V and J genes are TRBV2 and TRBJ2-7, with D possibly being TRBD2 (6 bases). V shed 7 bases and J shed 7 bases, with 17 bases lying between them. Germline CDR1 SNHLY, CDR2 FYNNEI. CDR3 length: 13 residues. CDR3: CASKTGARGEQYF. In DNA, the CDR3 is TGTGCCAGCAAGACGGGAGCCCGGGGGGAGCAGTACTTC.

J is TRBJ2-1 and V is TRBV9; TRBD1 agrees at 7 bases. Per germline, CDR1 SGDLS and CDR2 YYNGEE. The trim removed 9 bases at V and 3 bases at J, leaving 15 bases unmatched. This CDR3 is built from 16 residues. CDR3: CAITLRNGTVYNEQFF. CDR3 sequence (DNA): TGTGCCATCACTCTAAGAAACGGGACAGTCTACAATGAGCAGTTCTTC. The complete variable domain, with remaining parts taken from reference TRBV9 and TRBJ2-1, reads DSGVTQTPKHLITATGQRVTLRCSPRSGDLSVYWYQQSLDQGLQFLIQYYNGEERAKGNILERFSAQQFPDLHSELNLSSLELGDSALYFCAITLRNGTVYNEQFFGPGTRLTVL.